What follows are 16 T cell receptor beta chains derived from one specimen sequenced in a study of T-cell reconstitution after alpha-beta-depleted transplantation in children. The library targeted TCRbeta and was prepared with unique molecular identifiers. MiXCR, run by TCRdb on the PCR reads, gives a single entry per CDR3 protein. The sample consists of hundreds of thousands of distinct CDR3 sequences, 16% of them appearing once. Sequencing used PBMCs from the stem cell graft donor, obtained from the stem cell graft. The receptor set was obtained from a human donor who donated a stem cell graft to a child with acute myeloid leukemia.

Ten or more counts support this clonotype. The rearrangement uses TRBV12-3 or TRBV12-4 and TRBJ2-2; D uncertain. This CDR3 is built from 13 residues. V was pared by 5 bases and J by 7 bases, with 11 bases between. This chain's CDR3 is CASSTDGLGELFF. The CDR3 DNA follows: TGTGCCAGCAGTACCGACGGGCTCGGGGAGCTGTTTTTT.

In its sample, this clonotype was seen a few times. The V call is TRBV6-1, the J call TRBJ2-1, with D tentatively TRBD1 or TRBD2 (6 bases each). Germline CDR1 is MNHNS and CDR2 is SASEGT. The CDR3 length is 11 residues. V was shortened by 7 bases and J by 8 bases, with 9 bases between the two germline ends. The CDR3 DNA reads TGTGCCAGCATTAGGGGGGATGAGCAGTTCTTC. Its translation is CASIRGDEQFF.

This rearrangement joins TRBV7-9 to TRBJ1-5; no definite D call. Germline CDR1 and CDR2: SEHNR and FQNEAQ (reference sequence). V was pared by 0 bases and J by 5 bases, with 14 bases between. There are 16 residues in the CDR3. For the CDR3, the DNA is TGTGCCAGCAGCTTAGCGGTAACAGTCGGGGATCAGCCCCAGCATTTT. It translates to CASSLAVTVGDQPQHF. Variable domain in full (rest from reference TRBV7-9 and TRBJ1-5): DTGVSQNPRHKITKRGQNVTFRCDPISEHNRLYWYRQTLGQGPEFLTYFQNEAQLEKSRLLSDRFSAERPKGSFSTLEIQRTEQGDSAMYLCASSLAVTVGDQPQHFGDGTRLSIL.

This chain joins TRBV6-1 and TRBJ1-1; D ambiguous. V lost 4 bases and J 0 bases, leaving 6 bases between the germline ends. Germline V gene lookup returns CDR1 MNHNS and CDR2 SASEGT. CDR3 length: 13 residues. CDR3 coding DNA: TGTGCCAGCAGTGGGGTTATGAACACTGAAGCTTTCTTT. This codes for CASSGVMNTEAFF.

This chain connects TRBV7-2 to TRBJ1-3, with D hard to call. The germline V and J ends were trimmed by 5 bases and 4 bases, with 18 bases remaining between them. The CDR3 is made up of 16 amino acids. The germline V gene encodes CDR1 SGHTA and CDR2 FQGNSA. DNA for the CDR3: TGTGCCAGCAGCCCCGACCCACAGCCAAGGGGAAACACCATATATTTT. Amino acids: CASSPDPQPRGNTIYF.

This chain links TRBV4-3 with TRBJ2-1; TRBD1 or TRBD2 may be the D gene (6 bases each). The CDR3 loop spans 14 amino acids. The germline CDR1 and CDR2 sequences are LGHNA and YSLEER. With 1 base removed from V and 10 bases from J, the gap between germline ends came to 14 bases. The CDR3 region has the DNA TGCGCCAGCAGCCAAGCGAGGGGGGCCTGGGAGCAGTTCTTC. It encodes CASSQARGAWEQFF.

This clonotype has ten or more counts. This sequence joins TRBV29-1 and TRBJ2-5; D is uncertain. The germline V gene has CDR1 SQVTM and CDR2 ANQGSEA. The CDR3 totals 13 residues. The germline V and J ends were trimmed by 5 bases and 1 base, with 11 bases remaining between them. The CDR3: CSVPLWPQETQYF. The CDR3, as DNA: TGCAGCGTTCCGCTATGGCCCCAAGAGACCCAGTACTTC.

The chain employs TRBV11-2 and TRBJ2-3; maybe TRBD2 (6 bases). The CDR3 loop spans 19 amino acids. V was pared by 5 bases and J by 0 bases, with 24 bases between. Germline V gene data show CDR1 as SGHAT and CDR2 as FQNNGV. The CDR3 reads CASSDDPLWTTRSTDTQYF. In DNA, the CDR3 is TGTGCCAGCAGCGACGACCCCCTATGGACTACCCGAAGCACAGATACGCAGTATTTT.

As DNA, the CDR3 is TGCGCCAGCAGCCAAGAACAGCCTAATTCACCCCTCCACTTT. Amino acids: CASSQEQPNSPLHF. The V call is TRBV5-1, the J call TRBJ1-6; D not certain. Germline V gene lookup returns CDR1 SGHRS and CDR2 YFSETQ. The CDR3 sequence is 14 residues long. V was shortened by 4 bases and J by 6 bases, with 11 bases between the two germline ends.

In this sample, this clonotype turned up a few times. This rearrangement joins TRBV20-1 to TRBJ2-7; 7 bases fit TRBD1. The trim removed 3 bases at V and 5 bases at J, leaving 10 bases unmatched. The germline V gene has CDR1 DFQATT and CDR2 SNEGSKA (reference sequence). CDR3 length: 14 residues. In DNA, the CDR3 is TGCAGTGCTAGGACAGGGTGGTCTAGTAACGAGCAGTACGTC. Protein product: CSARTGWSSNEQYV.

This clonotype showed up many times. The rearrangement uses TRBV30 and TRBJ1-1; 9 nucleotides align to TRBD1. The V gene's germline CDR1 is GTSNPN and CDR2 SVGIG (reference sequence). The CDR3 has 16 amino acids. Trimming cost V 2 bases and J 4 bases; bases outside gene matches: 11. The chain's CDR3 is CAWSLTGGGVGTEAFF. The DNA for the CDR3 is TGTGCCTGGAGTCTTACAGGGGGCGGGGTGGGCACTGAAGCTTTCTTT.

This clonotype was counted only a few times. The chain couples TRBV12-3 or TRBV12-4 to TRBJ2-5; D assignment may be TRBD1 or TRBD2 (5 bases each). The CDR3 is made up of 16 amino acids. The ends were cut back, 7 bases at V and 1 base at J, with 19 bases in the middle. Here the CDR3 DNA reads TGTGCCAGCACCCCGGTCCTTACCGGGGCCCAAGAGACCCAGTACTTC. It codes for CASTPVLTGAQETQYF.

This clonotype has a count of ten or more. This sequence joins TRBV5-1 and TRBJ2-1, with 13 bases lining up with TRBD2. The CDR3 has 16 residues. V was clipped by 3 bases and J by 7 bases; unmatched bases: 7. Germline CDR1 reads SGHRS; CDR2 reads YFSETQ. The CDR3 protein is CASSSILAGGLNEQFF. Written as DNA, the CDR3 is TGCGCCAGCAGCTCTATACTAGCGGGGGGGCTTAATGAGCAGTTCTTC.

This sequence joins TRBV5-1 and TRBJ2-7; 8 bases map to TRBD1. Germline V gene data show CDR1 as SGHRS and CDR2 as YFSETQ. The CDR3 length is 14 residues. The trim removed 4 bases at V and 6 bases at J, leaving 9 bases unmatched. The CDR3 here is CASSPKDRVFEQYV. The CDR3 nucleotides read TGCGCCAGCAGCCCTAAGGACAGGGTATTCGAGCAGTACGTC.

The rearrangement joins TRBV20-1 to TRBJ1-5; D is perhaps TRBD1 (5 bases). Germline CDR1 and CDR2: DFQATT and SNEGSKA (reference sequence). The length of the CDR3 is 12 residues. The germline V and J ends were trimmed by 4 bases and 4 bases, with 8 bases remaining between them. The CDR3 DNA sequence: TGCAGTGCTACAGGGTGGAATCAGCCCCAGCATTTT. Translation: CSATGWNQPQHF.

The rearrangement links TRBV7-2 to TRBJ1-2; 9 bases align to TRBD1. With 1 base clipped from V and 7 bases from J, the junction kept 7 bases outside the gene matches. Germline values: CDR1 SGHTA, CDR2 FQGNSA. The CDR3 extends over 15 amino acids. Written as DNA, the CDR3 is TGTGCCAGCAGCTTAGGGACAGGGGCTTTTTCTGGCTACACCTTC. Translating it yields CASSLGTGAFSGYTF.